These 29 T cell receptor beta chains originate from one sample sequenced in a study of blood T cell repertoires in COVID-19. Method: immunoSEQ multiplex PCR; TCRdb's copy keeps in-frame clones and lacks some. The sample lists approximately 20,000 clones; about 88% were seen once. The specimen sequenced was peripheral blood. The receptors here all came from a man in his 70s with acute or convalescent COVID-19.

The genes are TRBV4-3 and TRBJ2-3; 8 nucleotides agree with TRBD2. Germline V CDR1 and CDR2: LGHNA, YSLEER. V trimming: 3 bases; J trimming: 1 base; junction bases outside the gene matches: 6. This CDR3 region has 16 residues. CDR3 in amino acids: CASSHLSGARTDTQYF. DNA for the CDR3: TGCGCCAGCAGCCATCTTAGCGGGGCTCGCACAGATACGCAGTATTTT.

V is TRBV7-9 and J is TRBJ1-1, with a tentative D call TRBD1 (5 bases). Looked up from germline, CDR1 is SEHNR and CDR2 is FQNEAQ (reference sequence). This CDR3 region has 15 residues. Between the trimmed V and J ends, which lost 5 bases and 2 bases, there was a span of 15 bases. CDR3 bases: TGTGCCAGCAGCGCTAGACAGTGGCCCAACACTGAAGCTTTCTTT. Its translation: CASSARQWPNTEAFF.

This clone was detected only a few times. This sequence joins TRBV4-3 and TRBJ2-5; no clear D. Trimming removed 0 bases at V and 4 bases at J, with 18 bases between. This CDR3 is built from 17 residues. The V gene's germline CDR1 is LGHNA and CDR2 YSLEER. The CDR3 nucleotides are TGCGCCAGCAGCCAAGAACCCCTTTCGGGTTCTGGAGAGACCCAGTACTTC. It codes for CASSQEPLSGSGETQYF.

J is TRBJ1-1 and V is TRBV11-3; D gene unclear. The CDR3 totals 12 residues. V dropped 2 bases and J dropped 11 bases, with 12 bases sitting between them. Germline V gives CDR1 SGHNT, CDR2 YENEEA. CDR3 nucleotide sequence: TGTGCCAGCAGCTTAAGGCCGACGGGGGCTTTCTTT. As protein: CASSLRPTGAFF.

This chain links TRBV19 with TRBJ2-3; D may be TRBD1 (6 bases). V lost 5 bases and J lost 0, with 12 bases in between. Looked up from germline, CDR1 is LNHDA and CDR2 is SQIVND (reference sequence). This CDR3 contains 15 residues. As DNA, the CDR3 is TGTGCCAGTAGTGAACAGGGTGCGAGCACAGATACGCAGTATTTT. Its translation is CASSEQGASTDTQYF.

Here the CDR3 DNA reads TGTGCCAGCTCTGACAGTAACTATGGCTACACCTTC. It yields the protein CASSDSNYGYTF. The chain combines TRBV18 with TRBJ1-2; D perhaps matches TRBD1 (5 bases). Between the trimmed V and J ends, which lost 6 bases and 1 base, there was a span of 6 bases. This CDR3 has 12 amino acids. Germline CDR1 is KGHSH and CDR2 is LQKENI.

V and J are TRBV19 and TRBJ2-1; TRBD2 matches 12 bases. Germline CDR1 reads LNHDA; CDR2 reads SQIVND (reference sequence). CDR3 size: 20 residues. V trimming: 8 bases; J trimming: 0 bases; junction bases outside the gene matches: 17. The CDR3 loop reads CASSPWGASGRASSYNEQFF. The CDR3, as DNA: TGTGCCAGTTCTCCCTGGGGGGCTAGCGGGAGGGCCTCCTCCTACAATGAGCAGTTCTTC.

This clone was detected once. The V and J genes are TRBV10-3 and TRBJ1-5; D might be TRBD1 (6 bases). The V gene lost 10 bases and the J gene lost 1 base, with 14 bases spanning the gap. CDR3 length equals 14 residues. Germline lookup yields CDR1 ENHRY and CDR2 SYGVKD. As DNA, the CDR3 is TGTGCCACCGTACAGGGTCTGAGCAATCAGCCCCAGCATTTT. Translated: CATVQGLSNQPQHF.

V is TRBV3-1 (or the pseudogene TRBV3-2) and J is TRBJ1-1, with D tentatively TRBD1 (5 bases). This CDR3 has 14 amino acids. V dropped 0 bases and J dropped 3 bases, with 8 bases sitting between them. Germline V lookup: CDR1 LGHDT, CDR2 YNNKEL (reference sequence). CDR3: CASSQDRVYTEAFF. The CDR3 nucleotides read TGTGCCAGCAGCCAAGACAGGGTGTACACTGAAGCTTTCTTT.

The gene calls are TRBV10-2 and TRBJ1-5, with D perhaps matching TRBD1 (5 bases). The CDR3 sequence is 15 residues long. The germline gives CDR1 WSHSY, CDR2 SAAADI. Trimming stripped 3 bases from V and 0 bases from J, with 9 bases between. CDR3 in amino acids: CASSDRDYSNQPQHF. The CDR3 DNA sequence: TGCGCCAGCAGTGACAGGGACTATAGCAATCAGCCCCAGCATTTT.

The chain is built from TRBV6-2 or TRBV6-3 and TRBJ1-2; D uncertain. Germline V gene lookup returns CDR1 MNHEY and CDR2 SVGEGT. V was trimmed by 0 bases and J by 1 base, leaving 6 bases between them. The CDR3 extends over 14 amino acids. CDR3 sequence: CASSYSGSNYGYTF. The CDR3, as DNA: TGTGCCAGCAGTTACTCGGGGAGTAACTATGGCTACACCTTC.

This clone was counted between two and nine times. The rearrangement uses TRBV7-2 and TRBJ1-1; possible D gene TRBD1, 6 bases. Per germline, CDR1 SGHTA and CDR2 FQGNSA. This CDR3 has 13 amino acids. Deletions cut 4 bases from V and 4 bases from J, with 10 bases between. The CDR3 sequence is CASSSHRATEAFF. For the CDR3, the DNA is TGTGCCAGCAGCTCCCACAGGGCCACTGAAGCTTTCTTT.

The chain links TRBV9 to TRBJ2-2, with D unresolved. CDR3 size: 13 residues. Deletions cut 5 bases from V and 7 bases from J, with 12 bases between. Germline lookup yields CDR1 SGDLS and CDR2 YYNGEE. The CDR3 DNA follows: TGTGCCAGCAGTCAGGTTGGCGACGGGGAGCTGTTTTTT. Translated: CASSQVGDGELFF.

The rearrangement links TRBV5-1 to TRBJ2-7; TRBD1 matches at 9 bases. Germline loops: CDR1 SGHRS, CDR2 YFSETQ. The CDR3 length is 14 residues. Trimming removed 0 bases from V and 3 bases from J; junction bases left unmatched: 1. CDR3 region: CASSLGDRVYEQYF. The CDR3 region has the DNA TGCGCCAGCAGCTTGGGGGACAGGGTCTACGAGCAGTACTTC.

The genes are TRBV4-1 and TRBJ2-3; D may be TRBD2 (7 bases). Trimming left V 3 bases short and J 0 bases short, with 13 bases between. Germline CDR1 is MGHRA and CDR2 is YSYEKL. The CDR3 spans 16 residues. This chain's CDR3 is CASSQTRGASTDTQYF. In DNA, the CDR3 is TGCGCCAGCAGCCAGACACGGGGGGCTAGCACAGATACGCAGTATTTT.

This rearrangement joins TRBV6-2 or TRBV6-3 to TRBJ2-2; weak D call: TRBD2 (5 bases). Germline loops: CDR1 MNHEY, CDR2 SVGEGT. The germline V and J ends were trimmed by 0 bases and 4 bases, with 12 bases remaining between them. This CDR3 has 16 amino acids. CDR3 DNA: TGTGCCAGCAGTTACTCGCCTCTAGCTTTCACCGGGGAGCTGTTTTTT. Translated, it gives CASSYSPLAFTGELFF.

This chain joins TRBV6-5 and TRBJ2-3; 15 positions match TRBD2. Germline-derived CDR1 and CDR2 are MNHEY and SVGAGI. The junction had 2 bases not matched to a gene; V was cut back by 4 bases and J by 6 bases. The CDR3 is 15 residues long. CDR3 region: CASSSGTSGRDTQYF. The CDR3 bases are TGTGCCAGCAGTTCGGGGACTAGCGGGAGGGATACGCAGTATTTT.

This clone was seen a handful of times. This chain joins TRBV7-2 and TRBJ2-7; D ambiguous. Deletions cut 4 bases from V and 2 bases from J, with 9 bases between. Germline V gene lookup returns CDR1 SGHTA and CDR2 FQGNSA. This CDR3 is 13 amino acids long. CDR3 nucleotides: TGTGCCAGCAGCTACACAGTCCCCTACGAGCAGTACTTC. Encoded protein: CASSYTVPYEQYF.

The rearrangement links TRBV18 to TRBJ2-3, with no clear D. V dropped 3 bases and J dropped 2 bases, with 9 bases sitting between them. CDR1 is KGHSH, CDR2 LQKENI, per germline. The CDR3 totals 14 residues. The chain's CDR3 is CASSPVSVTDTQYF. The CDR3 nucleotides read TGTGCCAGCTCACCCGTTTCGGTCACAGATACGCAGTATTTT.

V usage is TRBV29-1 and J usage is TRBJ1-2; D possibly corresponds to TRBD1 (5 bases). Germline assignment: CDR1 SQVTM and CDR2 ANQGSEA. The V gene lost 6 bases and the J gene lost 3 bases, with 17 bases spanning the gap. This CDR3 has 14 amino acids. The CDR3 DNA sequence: TGCAGCGTCCTGGACATTCACGCTGACTATGGCTACACCTTC. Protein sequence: CSVLDIHADYGYTF.

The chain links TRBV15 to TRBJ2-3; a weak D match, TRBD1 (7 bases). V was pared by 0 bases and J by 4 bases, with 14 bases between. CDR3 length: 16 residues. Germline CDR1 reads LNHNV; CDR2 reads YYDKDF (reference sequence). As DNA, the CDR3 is TGTGCCACCAGCAGAGATATGGCAGGGGGGTCAGATACGCAGTATTTT. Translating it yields CATSRDMAGGSDTQYF.

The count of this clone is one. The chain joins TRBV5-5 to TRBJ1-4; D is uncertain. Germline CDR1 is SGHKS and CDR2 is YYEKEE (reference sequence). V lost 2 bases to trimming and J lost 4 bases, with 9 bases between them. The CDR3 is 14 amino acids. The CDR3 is CASSFSQFNEKLFF. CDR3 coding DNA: TGTGCCAGCAGCTTTTCACAGTTTAATGAAAAACTGTTTTTT.

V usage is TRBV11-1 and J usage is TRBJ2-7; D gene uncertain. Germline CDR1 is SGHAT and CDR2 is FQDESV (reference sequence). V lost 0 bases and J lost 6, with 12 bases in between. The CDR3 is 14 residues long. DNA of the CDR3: TGTGCCAGCAGCTTAGCTCTCACGAGGCCCGAGCAGTACTTC. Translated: CASSLALTRPEQYF.

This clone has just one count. Here the CDR3 reads CASSLGVQGAGTGELFF. The CDR3 bases are TGCGCCAGCAGCCTAGGGGTACAGGGGGCTGGAACCGGGGAGCTGTTTTTT. V gene TRBV4-1 combines with J gene TRBJ2-2; 9 bases are shared with TRBD1. Germline assignment: CDR1 MGHRA and CDR2 YSYEKL. This CDR3 region has 17 residues. The V and J ends lost 4 bases and 5 bases, in that order; junction bases with no gene match: 11.

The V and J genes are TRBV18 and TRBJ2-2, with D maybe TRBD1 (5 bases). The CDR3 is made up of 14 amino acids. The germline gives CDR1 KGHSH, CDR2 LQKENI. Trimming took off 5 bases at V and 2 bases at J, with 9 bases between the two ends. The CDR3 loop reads CASSWQGNTGELFF. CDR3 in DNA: TGTGCCAGCTCATGGCAGGGTAACACCGGGGAGCTGTTTTTT.

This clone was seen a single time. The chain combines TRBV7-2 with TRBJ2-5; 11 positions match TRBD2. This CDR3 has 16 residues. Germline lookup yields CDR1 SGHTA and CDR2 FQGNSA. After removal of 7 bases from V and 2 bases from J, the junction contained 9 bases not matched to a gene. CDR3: CASNLLAGVGQETQYF. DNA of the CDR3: TGTGCCAGCAACCTACTAGCGGGAGTGGGTCAAGAGACCCAGTACTTC.

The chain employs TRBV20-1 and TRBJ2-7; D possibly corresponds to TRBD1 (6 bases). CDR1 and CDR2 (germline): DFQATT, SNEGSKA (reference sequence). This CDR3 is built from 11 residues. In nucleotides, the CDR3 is TGCAGCGCGGACAGCAACTACGAGCAGTACTTC. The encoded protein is CSADSNYEQYF.

Here the CDR3 DNA reads TGTGCCAGCTCACCACCGACCAGGGGCAATGAAAAACTGTTTTTT. Translating it yields CASSPPTRGNEKLFF. The rearrangement uses TRBV18 and TRBJ1-4, with a weak D call TRBD1 (6 bases). The CDR3 has 15 residues. The germline V gene encodes CDR1 KGHSH and CDR2 LQKENI. Trimming stripped 0 bases from V and 5 bases from J, with 10 bases between.

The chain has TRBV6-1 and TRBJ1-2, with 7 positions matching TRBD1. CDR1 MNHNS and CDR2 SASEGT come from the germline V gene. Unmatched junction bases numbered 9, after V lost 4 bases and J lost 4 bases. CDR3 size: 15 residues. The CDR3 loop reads CASSAAGTVVYGYTF. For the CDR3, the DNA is TGTGCCAGCAGTGCAGCCGGGACAGTCGTCTATGGCTACACCTTC.